This entry lists 10 T cell receptor beta chains sequenced from one sample in a study of response to subunit inactivated influenza vaccine. MiXCR was run by TCRdb on the RT-PCR reads, yielding one entry per CDR3 protein. Of roughly 760,000 distinct CDR3 sequences in the sample, 21% were seen once. Material: PBMCs from blood, obtained roughly 5 days after vaccination. The receptors were gathered from a man over 45 who received an inactivated influenza vaccine.

Only a few counts were recorded for this clonotype. The V and J genes are TRBV12-5 and TRBJ2-5, with TRBD1 identical over 11 bases. Germline assignment: CDR1 LGHNT and CDR2 FRNRAP. Germline trimming cut 5 bases from V and 2 bases from J; bases unmatched to any gene: 4. CDR3 length equals 15 residues. CDR3 loop: CASGLGTGGQETQYF. CDR3 nucleotides: TGTGCTAGTGGTCTGGGGACAGGGGGACAAGAGACCCAGTACTTC.

This clonotype has more than one count but fewer than ten. This sequence joins TRBV6-5 and TRBJ1-6, with D possibly TRBD1 on 5 matching bases. The germline V gene encodes CDR1 MNHEY and CDR2 SVGAGI. CDR3 size: 17 residues. Trimming left V 0 bases short and J 1 base short, with 10 bases between. CDR3 loop: CASSYSVRESYNSPLHF. CDR3 nucleotide sequence: TGTGCCAGCAGTTACTCGGTCAGGGAATCCTATAATTCACCCCTCCACTTT.

The chain employs TRBV9 and TRBJ1-6; TRBD1 is a possible D gene (6 bases). CDR1 SGDLS and CDR2 YYNGEE come from the germline V gene. The CDR3 runs 16 residues. Trimming cost V 0 bases and J 9 bases, with 16 bases left between them. This CDR3 reads CASSVGAGGESSPLHF. CDR3 in DNA: TGTGCCAGCAGCGTAGGGGCGGGGGGCGAGTCTTCACCCCTCCACTTT.

The chain joins TRBV12-3 or TRBV12-4 to TRBJ2-7, with 7 bases aligning to TRBD2. This CDR3 spans 14 amino acids. V lost 5 bases to trimming and J lost 5 bases; unmatched junction nucleotides: 9. This CDR3 is CASSTETSIHEQYF. The CDR3 DNA reads as TGTGCCAGCAGTACCGAGACTAGCATCCACGAGCAGTACTTC.

This clonotype was recorded a few times. CDR3 in DNA: TGTGCCAGCAGCTTAGGGCGGGGTGGTGTGGAGCAGTTCTTC. Amino acids: CASSLGRGGVEQFF. The chain employs TRBV7-6 and TRBJ2-1, with D perhaps TRBD2 (6 bases). The CDR3 length is 14 residues. Germline lookup yields CDR1 SGHVS and CDR2 FNYEAQ. V lost 1 base and J lost 10, with 14 bases in between.

This clonotype was recorded once. The chain is built from TRBV3-1 and TRBJ2-7, with TRBD1 identical over 7 bases. Per the germline V gene, CDR1 is LGHDT and CDR2 is YNNKEL (reference sequence). J gave up 6 bases and V 3 bases, and 14 bases lay outside the gene matches. This CDR3 contains 16 residues. The CDR3 DNA follows: TGTGCCAGCAGCCAGCTATCGGGACAGCGATCTACCGAGCAGTACTTC. Its translation: CASSQLSGQRSTEQYF.

This clonotype has more than one count but fewer than ten. The V call is TRBV24-1, the J call TRBJ2-7; 10 bases are shared with TRBD1. Trimming removed 3 bases from V and 2 bases from J; junction bases left unmatched: 6. Germline loops: CDR1 KGHDR, CDR2 SFDVKD. This CDR3 region has 16 residues. The CDR3 spells CATSDADRGPPYEQYF. CDR3 DNA sequence: TGTGCCACCAGTGATGCCGACAGGGGGCCCCCCTACGAGCAGTACTTC.

This chain joins TRBV4-1 and TRBJ2-1; D unresolved. CDR3 length equals 14 residues. V was pared by 0 bases and J by 5 bases, with 8 bases between. Germline loops: CDR1 MGHRA, CDR2 YSYEKL. The CDR3 loop reads CASSQDISNNEQFF. The CDR3 DNA sequence: TGCGCCAGCAGCCAAGATATCAGCAACAATGAGCAGTTCTTC.

V and J are TRBV10-2 and TRBJ2-1, with 14 bases fitting TRBD2. In germline, CDR1 is WSHSY, CDR2 SAAADI. This CDR3 comprises 18 residues. V dropped 10 bases and J dropped 0; count of bases not matched to a gene: 11. CDR3 bases: TGCGCCACCTTCAGGACTAGCGGGGGGAGGAGCTCCTACAATGAGCAGTTCTTC. Translation: CATFRTSGGRSSYNEQFF.

This clonotype was seen at least ten times. The J gene is TRBJ2-3, the V gene TRBV29-1; maybe TRBD2 (5 bases). Trimming shortened V by 3 bases and J by 4 bases, and 14 bases separated the two germline ends. Germline assignment: CDR1 SQVTM and CDR2 ANQGSEA. The CDR3 has 14 amino acids. The CDR3 loop is CSVEGSENPDTQYF. CDR3 DNA sequence: TGCAGCGTTGAGGGGAGCGAAAATCCAGATACGCAGTATTTT.